Listed here are 24 T cell receptor beta chains from one sample, sequenced in a study of technical replicates of blood from a few donors. Here immunoSEQ multiplex PCR was the method, and the copy in TCRdb shows in-frame clones only, minus some. The table lists tens of thousands of clones, more than 75% of them singletons. Sequenced sample: PBMCs. Receptors originate from a human donor in good health. Some clones in this sample may be carry-over from other donors' samples.

The chain joins TRBV7-9 to TRBJ1-4; 7 positions match TRBD1. V lost 1 base to trimming and J lost 8 bases; unmatched junction nucleotides: 7. The CDR3 length is 15 residues. From germline, CDR1 is SEHNR and CDR2 FQNEAQ (reference sequence). The CDR3 sequence is CASSLVYRGREKLFF. Written as DNA, the CDR3 is TGTGCCAGCAGCTTAGTGTACAGGGGAAGGGAAAAACTGTTTTTT.

The chain combines TRBV7-6 with TRBJ2-5; 9 bases are a match to TRBD2. Germline-derived CDR1 and CDR2 are SGHVS and FNYEAQ. CDR3 size: 16 residues. The V gene end was trimmed by 7 bases and the J gene end by 3 bases; junction bases not matched to a gene: 12. CDR3 bases: TGTGCCAGCACCTATAACCCTAGCGGGACTAAAGAGACCCAGTACTTC. Translation: CASTYNPSGTKETQYF.

The sample holds one count of this clone. The gene calls are TRBV6-5 and TRBJ1-2, with D tentatively TRBD1 (6 bases). CDR1 is MNHEY, CDR2 SVGAGI, per germline. The V and J ends lost 2 bases and 4 bases respectively, with 14 bases between them. The CDR3 runs to 15 residues. In DNA, the CDR3 is TGTGCCAGCAGTTACCGGGTGGGGGCAGGCTATGGCTACACCTTC. The encoded protein is CASSYRVGAGYGYTF.

The chain uses TRBV10-3 and TRBJ2-1; TRBD2 is a possible D gene (5 bases). This CDR3 comprises 14 residues. Germline V gives CDR1 ENHRY, CDR2 SYGVKD. Trimming pared 2 bases from V and 3 bases from J, leaving 8 bases between. The CDR3 region has the DNA TGTGCCATCAGTGAGGAGAGGGACTACAATGAGCAGTTCTTC. Residues: CAISEERDYNEQFF.

The rearrangement uses TRBV7-2 and TRBJ2-3, with 7 bases identical to TRBD1. Unmatched junction bases numbered 5, after V lost 5 bases and J lost 6 bases. The CDR3 runs 13 residues. The V gene's germline CDR1 is SGHTA and CDR2 FQGNSA. CDR3 protein: CASSPQQGDTQYF. The CDR3 nucleotides read TGTGCCAGCAGCCCGCAACAGGGGGATACGCAGTATTTT.

The chain carries TRBV5-1 and TRBJ2-1; D is perhaps TRBD2 (5 bases). V was shortened by 1 base and J by 5 bases, with 13 bases between the two germline ends. CDR3 length: 15 residues. CDR1 and CDR2 (germline): SGHRS, YFSETQ. The CDR3 DNA reads as TGCGCCAGCAGCTTGTACGGGAACCAGAACAATGAGCAGTTCTTC. It yields the protein CASSLYGNQNNEQFF.

The chain is built from TRBV4-2 and TRBJ1-3; D gene unclear. Per the germline V gene, CDR1 is LGHNA and CDR2 is YNFKEQ. The CDR3 runs to 16 residues. The V and J ends lost 0 bases and 0 bases respectively, with 9 bases between them. The CDR3 DNA is TGTGCCAGCAGCCAAGATCCTGGCAGCTCTGGAAACACCATATATTTT. It encodes CASSQDPGSSGNTIYF.

CDR3 in amino acids: CASSLGASSYEQYF. The CDR3 DNA sequence: TGTGCCAGCAGCTTAGGGGCCAGCTCCTACGAGCAGTACTTC. The chain couples TRBV7-9 to TRBJ2-7; D is uncertain. This CDR3 has 14 residues. CDR1 SEHNR and CDR2 FQNEAQ come from the germline V gene (reference sequence). The V gene lost 1 base and the J gene lost 0 bases, with 7 bases spanning the gap.

The chain couples TRBV10-3 to TRBJ2-1; 7 bases align to TRBD1. The CDR3 is 11 residues long. Trimming removed 6 bases from V and 10 bases from J; junction bases left unmatched: 3. Germline V lookup: CDR1 ENHRY, CDR2 SYGVKD. The CDR3 sequence: CAIREGGEQFF. The DNA of the CDR3 is TGTGCCATCAGAGAAGGGGGCGAGCAGTTCTTC.

This chain links TRBV5-1 with TRBJ2-5; D is perhaps TRBD1 (6 bases). CDR3 size: 14 residues. Trimming took off 3 bases at V and 2 bases at J, with 11 bases between the two ends. Germline V lookup: CDR1 SGHRS, CDR2 YFSETQ. CDR3 DNA sequence: TGCGCCAGCAGCTCGGGACACGGACAAGAGACCCAGTACTTC. This translates into CASSSGHGQETQYF.

The chain carries TRBV11-2 and TRBJ2-5; 12 positions agree with TRBD2. Trimming removed 8 bases from V and 7 bases from J; junction bases left unmatched: 5. The CDR3 runs to 13 residues. Germline loops: CDR1 SGHAT, CDR2 FQNNGV. The CDR3 protein is CASRTSGEATQYF. In DNA, the CDR3 is TGTGCCAGCCGGACTAGCGGGGAGGCGACCCAGTACTTC.

The J gene is TRBJ1-5, the V gene TRBV27, with TRBD1 identical over 7 bases. V lost 6 bases to trimming and J lost 0 bases; unmatched junction nucleotides: 17. The CDR3 length is 19 residues. The germline V gene has CDR1 MNHEY and CDR2 SMNVEV (reference sequence). CDR3 protein: CASRRTAPHRGPSNQPQHF. In DNA, the CDR3 is TGTGCCAGCAGGCGGACCGCCCCACACAGGGGCCCTAGCAATCAGCCCCAGCATTTT.

V gene TRBV7-8 combines with J gene TRBJ2-7; a possible D gene is TRBD1 (5 bases). Germline CDR1 SGHVS, CDR2 FQNEAQ. This CDR3 has 15 amino acids. V was clipped by 0 bases and J by 3 bases, with 12 bases between them. The CDR3 nucleotides read TGTGCCAGCAGCTTAGCTAGCAGGGCGAGCTACGAGCAGTACTTC. Translated: CASSLASRASYEQYF.

CDR3 protein: CASTEVGSNSPLHF. CDR3 sequence (DNA): TGTGCCAGCACCGAGGTTGGTTCTAATTCACCCCTCCACTTT. V and J are TRBV6-5 and TRBJ1-6; D uncertain. Germline CDR1 reads MNHEY; CDR2 reads SVGAGI. This CDR3 has 14 amino acids. Trimming left V 7 bases short and J 6 bases short, with 13 bases between.

This clone was detected once. The V gene is TRBV5-1, the J gene TRBJ2-5; 9 nucleotides match TRBD2. The J call could be wrong; TRBJ2-7 is a better fit for the DNA end. There are 15 residues in the CDR3. The germline V gene has CDR1 SGHRS and CDR2 YFSETQ. The CDR3: CASSLVQREVHEQYF. Written as DNA, the CDR3 is TGCGCCAGCAGCTTGGTCCAGCGGGAGGTCCACGAGCAGTACTTC.

This rearrangement joins TRBV5-1 to TRBJ2-1; perhaps TRBD2 as D (5 bases). V lost 1 base and J 8 bases, leaving 10 bases between the germline ends. CDR1 SGHRS and CDR2 YFSETQ come from the germline V gene. The CDR3 consists of 13 residues. The DNA for the CDR3 is TGCGCCAGCAGCTTGTTTTTAGCGTATGAGCAGTTCTTC. It encodes CASSLFLAYEQFF.

In its sample, this clone was seen a few times. The gene calls are TRBV4-2 and TRBJ1-4, with D unclear. Trimming removed 0 bases from V and 3 bases from J, with 8 bases in between. Germline V gene sequence: CDR1 LGHNA, CDR2 YNFKEQ. The CDR3 consists of 15 residues. The CDR3 loop reads CASSQDLRSNEKLFF. CDR3 DNA: TGTGCCAGCAGCCAAGATCTGAGGTCTAATGAAAAACTGTTTTTT.

The rearrangement joins TRBV5-6 to TRBJ2-5; possible D gene TRBD2, 5 bases. The CDR3 length is 15 residues. V lost 3 bases and J lost 4, with 16 bases in between. Germline V CDR1 and CDR2: SGHDT, YYEEEE. CDR3 nucleotides: TGTGCCAGCAGCTGGGGAGCCCCCGGGCTAGAGACCCAGTACTTC. This encodes CASSWGAPGLETQYF.

This chain connects TRBV6-1 to TRBJ1-4; the D gene is possibly TRBD1 (6 bases). Per germline, CDR1 MNHNS and CDR2 SASEGT. This CDR3 spans 13 amino acids. V was cut by 8 bases and J by 7 bases, with 14 bases left in between. CDR3 bases: TGTGCCAGCCAAACAGGGTGGGCTGAAAAACTGTTTTTT. Its protein is CASQTGWAEKLFF.

The CDR3 bases are TGTGCCAGCAGCTGGAATCGGGAGGGTTACGAGCAGTACTTC. It encodes CASSWNREGYEQYF. V is TRBV6-5 and J is TRBJ2-7, with TRBD2 matching 8 bases. The CDR3 length is 14 residues. CDR1 is MNHEY and CDR2 is SVGAGI in the germline V gene. V lost 6 bases to trimming and J lost 4 bases; unmatched junction nucleotides: 8.

This chain joins TRBV19 and TRBJ2-7; 14 bases map to TRBD2. This CDR3 is 14 amino acids long. V was pared by 5 bases and J by 6 bases, with 3 bases of the junction left unmatched. Per germline, CDR1 LNHDA and CDR2 SQIVND (reference sequence). The CDR3 loop is CASSFGTSGGEQYF. CDR3 sequence (DNA): TGTGCCAGTAGTTTTGGGACTAGCGGGGGCGAGCAGTACTTC.

This clone showed up just a few times. This sequence joins TRBV9 and TRBJ2-1; 8 nucleotides agree with TRBD2. This CDR3 comprises 14 residues. Germline V CDR1 and CDR2: SGDLS, YYNGEE. With V trimmed by 4 bases and J by 6 bases, 6 bases remained unmatched. As DNA, the CDR3 is TGTGCCAGCAGCCCGGGGCTAGCGGGCAATGAGCAGTTCTTC. Its translation: CASSPGLAGNEQFF.

This rearrangement joins TRBV9 to TRBJ1-6, with 7 nucleotides matching TRBD1. This CDR3 has 13 residues. V trimming: 2 bases; J trimming: 10 bases; junction bases outside the gene matches: 3. Germline V gene data show CDR1 as SGDLS and CDR2 as YYNGEE. The CDR3 nucleotides read TGTGCCAGCAGCGTCACAGGGGACTCACCCCTCCACTTT. Protein product: CASSVTGDSPLHF.

This clone was observed once. This chain links TRBV9 with TRBJ2-3; 10 bases map to TRBD2. Germline V lookup: CDR1 SGDLS, CDR2 YYNGEE. The CDR3 totals 15 residues. V dropped 2 bases and J dropped 4; count of bases not matched to a gene: 4. CDR3 nucleotide sequence: TGTGCCAGCAGCGTCGCGAGCGGGAGGGCAGATACGCAGTATTTT. Translation gives CASSVASGRADTQYF. Supplemented by reference TRBV9 and TRBJ2-3, the full variable domain reads DSGVTQTPKHLITATGQRVTLRCSPRSGDLSVYWYQQSLDQGLQFLIQYYNGEERAKGNILERFSAQQFPDLHSELNLSSLELGDSALYFCASSVASGRADTQYFGPGTRLTVL.